This entry concerns a single T cell receptor (beta chain). What it binds is not known. The sample belongs to a study of blood T cells in healthy people across ages. Sample-barcoded 5' priming and a J-beta primer mix drove a second PCR of about 6 to 12 cycles. TCRdb itself ran the 5' RACE reads through MiXCR, one entry per CDR3 protein. The table shows roughly 830,000 distinct CDR3 sequences, with 62% occurring only once. General study findings and limits: The study found more naive CD4+ cells and higher diversity in long-lived than aged donors. Bulk PBMC profiling left naive and antigen-experienced comparisons inconclusive. Lack of knowledge of donor CMV status possibly confounded expanded clonotype changes.

Germline values: CDR1 SEHNR, CDR2 FQNEAQ (reference sequence). This CDR3 is 14 amino acids long. V was cut by 4 bases and J by 3 bases, with 12 bases left in between. The V call is TRBV7-9, the J call TRBJ1-1, with a tentative D call TRBD1 (6 bases). The sequenced sample was blood. This clonotype was sampled from a man aged 25 to 40 in good health. CDR3 loop: CASSSYQGYTEAFF. For the CDR3, the DNA is TGTGCCAGCAGCTCCTATCAGGGGTACACTGAAGCTTTCTTT.